This T cell receptor (beta chain) derives from a study of blood T cell repertoires in COVID-19. Study at large: Collection of acute and convalescent COVID-19 samples took place in the United States, Italy and Spain. In each case, the material was cDNA or gDNA derived from T cells, B-cell-depleted T cells, or PBMCs.

With V trimmed by 3 bases and J by 2 bases, 2 bases remained unmatched. Germline CDR1 is SGHTA and CDR2 is FQGNSA. This CDR3 has 15 amino acids. Original analysis: Reference gene primer amplification in the assay estimated nucleated cell counts. The method was immunoSEQ multiplex PCR; TCRdb's version includes in-frame clones alone and lacks a portion of them. Clonal size and the V and J genes are those of that table, whereas D and trimming came from the DNA. The profile shows 250,000 to 300,000 clones, approximately 90% of them singletons. This TCR was recovered from a man aged 35 to 55 with acute or convalescent COVID-19. Source material: peripheral blood. The chain joins TRBV7-2 to TRBJ2-5; TRBD2 matches at 11 bases. The CDR3 here is CASSLASGGQETQYF. DNA for the CDR3: TGTGCCAGCAGCTTGGCTAGCGGGGGGCAAGAGACCCAGTACTTC. The full variable domain, rest sourced from reference TRBV7-2 and TRBJ2-5, is GAGVSQSPSNKVTEKGKDVELRCDPISGHTALYWYRQSLGQGLEFLIYFQGNSAPDKSGLPSDRFSAERTGGSVSTLTIQRTQQEDSAVYLCASSLASGGQETQYFGPGTRLLVL.